A selection of T cell receptor beta chains follows, all from one sample in a study of technical replicates of blood from a handful of donors. The protocol was immunoSEQ multiplex PCR, while the TCRdb copy is restricted to in-frame clones and leaves out a portion. In the table there are roughly 51,000 clones, 80% to 95% of which are singletons. The sequencing input was PBMCs. The receptor set was obtained from a human donor in good health. Some clones in this sample may be carry-over from other donors' samples. Each CDR3 is given with its conserved first and last residue. The order of the fields is D gene, J gene, V gene, clone size, CDR3 DNA, CDR3 protein. D genes are given only for firm matches. Not every row has a clone size; where given, it reads once, few, many or a size class.

- TRBJ2-7 TRBV2 - TGTGCCAGCAGAGGGACAGGGGGTTCCCTAGCGGGGGGACTCTACGAGCAGTACTTC CASRGTGGSLAGGLYEQYF
- TRBJ2-1 TRBV4-2 - TGTGCCAGCGGGGGGAACCCTTACAATGAGCAGTTCTTC CASGGNPYNEQFF
TRBD1 TRBJ1-1 TRBV7-9 - TGTGCCAGCAGCTCCCCCGGGACAGGGATGAACACTGAAGCTTTCTTT CASSSPGTGMNTEAFF
TRBD2 TRBJ2-5 TRBV7-7 once TGTGCCAGCAGCTTAGGACTAGCGGGTCAAGAGACCCAGTACTTC CASSLGLAGQETQYF
- TRBJ2-5 TRBV4-1 medium-sized TGCGCCAGCAGCCAAGTTACTAGCAGCTCAGAGACCCAGTACTTC CASSQVTSSSETQYF
TRBD2 TRBJ2-7 TRBV7-8 - TGTGCCAGCAGCTTACGGTTGGGCGGGGGGTCTTCCTACGAGCAGTACTTC CASSLRLGGGSSYEQYF
- TRBJ1-5 TRBV19 - TGTGCCAGTAGTATAGATCAGGGGTTTAATCAGCCCCAGCATTTT CASSIDQGFNQPQHF
- TRBJ1-1 TRBV4-1 - TGCGCCAGCAGCCAGTACAGGGCGGAAGGGTCTCTATCTGAAGCTTTCTTT CASSQYRAEGSLSEAFF
TRBD2 TRBJ2-1 TRBV5-1 - TGCGCCAGCAGCCCGGGGGGTCCGAGCTCCTACAATGAGCAGTTCTTC CASSPGGPSSYNEQFF
- TRBJ1-5 TRBV7-6 - TGTGCCAGCAGCTCAGGGATTTCGAATCAGCCCCAGCATTTT CASSSGISNQPQHF
- TRBJ2-3 TRBV9 - TGTGCCAGCAGCCAGGGGTGGGCAGATACGCAGTATTTT CASSQGWADTQYF
- TRBJ2-3 TRBV18 - TGTGCCAGCTCACCAATAGCAGGGCCCACAGATACGCAGTATTTT CASSPIAGPTDTQYF
TRBD1 TRBJ2-1 TRBV7-9 - TGTGCCAGCAGCTTAGCCAGACAGGGGGACAATGAGCAGTTCTTC CASSLARQGDNEQFF
TRBD2 TRBJ2-3 TRBV5-1 - TGCGCCAGCAGCTTGGGGCGGGGGGGCCAGGATACGCAGTATTTT CASSLGRGGQDTQYF
TRBD1 TRBJ2-7 TRBV7-8 - TGTGCCAGCAGCGTAGGGGACAGGGGGGACCCGTACTTC CASSVGDRGDPYF
TRBD2 TRBJ2-7 TRBV6-5 once TGTGCCAGCAGTTACGGACTAGCGGGCTCCTACGAGCAGTACTTC CASSYGLAGSYEQYF
TRBD2 TRBJ2-3 TRBV6-5 - TGTGCCAGCAGTTCCGGACTAGCGGGGGGGACAGATACGCAGTATTTT CASSSGLAGGTDTQYF
- TRBJ2-1 TRBV5-6 - TGTGCCAGCAGCTTGGGGCGAGGGCAGTTCTTC CASSLGRGQFF
TRBD2 TRBJ2-7 TRBV6-5 once TGTGCCAGCAGGGGCCCTGCTAGCGGCGAGCAGTACTTC CASRGPASGEQYF
- TRBJ2-7 TRBV15 - TGTGCCACCAGCAGAGCACCCCGATTCGGTGAGCAGTACTTC CATSRAPRFGEQYF
TRBD1 TRBJ1-2 TRBV29-1 once TGCAGCGTTGACGACAGGGGTTTTGACGGCTACACCTTC CSVDDRGFDGYTF
- TRBJ2-7 TRBV4-3 - TGCGCCAGCAGCCAAGATCGAGACACTTACTACGAGCAGTACTTC CASSQDRDTYYEQYF
TRBD1 TRBJ2-5 TRBV7-7 - TGTGCCAGCAGCCGCACAGGGACAGCAGGGACCCAGTACTTC CASSRTGTAGTQYF
- TRBJ2-2 TRBV12-5 - TGTGCTAGTGTTAGCCGGGGACAGAACACCGGGGAGCTGTTTTTT CASVSRGQNTGELFF
- TRBJ2-7 TRBV6-4 - TGTGCCAGCAGTGCTAACAGGGTGAGCGAGCAGTACTTC CASSANRVSEQYF